This is a list of T cell receptor beta chains from one sample in a study of blood T cell repertoires in COVID-19. Sequencing used immunoSEQ multiplex PCR; TCRdb keeps in-frame clones, though not all of them. The data show a few hundred thousand clones, with over 75% seen just once and about 9.4% held by the top ten. The sequenced sample was PBMCs or T cells enriched from blood (not recorded which). These receptors were obtained from a woman aged 18 to 35 who had recovered from COVID-19. The CDR3 runs from the conserved cysteine through the conserved F or W. Each record gives: D gene, clone size, V gene, J gene, CDR3 DNA, CDR3 protein. D genes are given only for firm matches. The size entry is marked missing in some rows and otherwise reads once, few, many or a size class.

d_call: -
clone_size: -
v_call: TRBV12-3/TRBV12-4
j_call: TRBJ1-6
cdr3_nt: TGTGCCAGCAGCTCGGGTGTCAGCTCACCCCTCCACTTT
cdr3_aa: CASSSGVSSPLHF

d_call: TRBD1
clone_size: -
v_call: TRBV15
j_call: TRBJ2-4
cdr3_nt: TGTGCCACCAGCAGAGTGACAGGGACCTTTAACATTCAGTACTTC
cdr3_aa: CATSRVTGTFNIQYF

d_call: -
clone_size: -
v_call: TRBV10-1
j_call: TRBJ1-3
cdr3_nt: TGCGCCAGCAGTGAGTTAATAGAGAAAGACTCTGGAAACACCATATATTTT
cdr3_aa: CASSELIEKDSGNTIYF

d_call: TRBD2
clone_size: -
v_call: TRBV5-6
j_call: TRBJ2-3
cdr3_nt: TGTGCCAGCAGGGCCTTGGGGACTAGCAGCACAGATACGCAGTATTTT
cdr3_aa: CASRALGTSSTDTQYF

d_call: TRBD2
clone_size: -
v_call: TRBV6-5
j_call: TRBJ2-5
cdr3_nt: TGTGCCAGCAGTTACTCTAGCGGGATACAAGAGACCCAGTACTTC
cdr3_aa: CASSYSSGIQETQYF

d_call: -
clone_size: -
v_call: TRBV19
j_call: TRBJ1-4
cdr3_nt: TGTGCCAGTTTGGGAAGGGGAATTACTAATGAAAAACTGTTTTTT
cdr3_aa: CASLGRGITNEKLFF

d_call: -
clone_size: -
v_call: TRBV29-1
j_call: TRBJ1-1
cdr3_nt: TGCAGCGTTGAACAGGGCCCGAACACTGAAGCTTTCTTT
cdr3_aa: CSVEQGPNTEAFF

d_call: TRBD1
clone_size: -
v_call: TRBV11-2
j_call: TRBJ1-1
cdr3_nt: TGTGCCAGCAGATCGACCGGGACAGGGACCACTGAAGCTTTCTTT
cdr3_aa: CASRSTGTGTTEAFF

d_call: -
clone_size: -
v_call: TRBV6-1
j_call: TRBJ2-7
cdr3_nt: TGTGCCAGCAGTGAAAACATATCAAGACTAATCTACGAGCAGTACTTC
cdr3_aa: CASSENISRLIYEQYF

d_call: TRBD2
clone_size: -
v_call: TRBV14
j_call: TRBJ2-3
cdr3_nt: TGTGCCAGCAGCCAAGACACGGGGGGGCCAGATACGCAGTATTTT
cdr3_aa: CASSQDTGGPDTQYF

d_call: -
clone_size: once
v_call: TRBV10-1
j_call: TRBJ2-2
cdr3_nt: TGCGCCAGCAGTGAGCATATAGGGGGAGCGAACACCGGGGAGCTGTTTTTT
cdr3_aa: CASSEHIGGANTGELFF

d_call: -
clone_size: -
v_call: TRBV2
j_call: TRBJ1-5
cdr3_nt: TGTGCCAGCAGCGTTCTTTTCAATCAGCCCCAGCATTTT
cdr3_aa: CASSVLFNQPQHF

d_call: -
clone_size: -
v_call: TRBV30
j_call: TRBJ2-3
cdr3_nt: TGTGCCTGGGCGGGACATATTAGTTCAGATACGCAGTATTTT
cdr3_aa: CAWAGHISSDTQYF

d_call: -
clone_size: -
v_call: TRBV11-2
j_call: TRBJ1-1
cdr3_nt: TGTGCCAGCAGCTGGGGGGACCGTATGGAGAACACTGAAGCTTTCTTT
cdr3_aa: CASSWGDRMENTEAFF

d_call: -
clone_size: few
v_call: TRBV28
j_call: TRBJ1-5
cdr3_nt: TGTGCCAGCAGTCCCCTTCGAGACAGATATAGCAATCAGCCCCAGCATTTT
cdr3_aa: CASSPLRDRYSNQPQHF

d_call: TRBD2
clone_size: -
v_call: TRBV7-3
j_call: TRBJ2-5
cdr3_nt: TGTGCCAGCAGCTCCGGGACTAGCGGGGAAGAGACCCAGTACTTC
cdr3_aa: CASSSGTSGEETQYF

d_call: TRBD1
clone_size: -
v_call: TRBV10-2
j_call: TRBJ2-3
cdr3_nt: TGCGCCACCACCTCCGGGACAGGGGGCACAGATACGCAGTATTTT
cdr3_aa: CATTSGTGGTDTQYF

d_call: -
clone_size: -
v_call: TRBV21-1
j_call: TRBJ1-3
cdr3_nt: TGTGCCAGCAGCAATAGGGGCAACAGCTCTGGAAACACCATATATTTT
cdr3_aa: CASSNRGNSSGNTIYF

d_call: TRBD1
clone_size: -
v_call: TRBV5-6
j_call: TRBJ2-5
cdr3_nt: TGTGCCAGCAGCTCGGACAGGGGCCTGACCCAGTACTTC
cdr3_aa: CASSSDRGLTQYF

d_call: -
clone_size: -
v_call: TRBV3-1/TRBV3-2
j_call: TRBJ2-4
cdr3_nt: TGTGCCAGCAGCCAAGTCCAGTCGAAGAACATTCAGTACTTC
cdr3_aa: CASSQVQSKNIQYF

d_call: -
clone_size: -
v_call: TRBV29-1
j_call: TRBJ2-4
cdr3_nt: TGCAGCGTTGAGCAGTACAGGGTAGGGGGTAACATTCAGTACTTC
cdr3_aa: CSVEQYRVGGNIQYF

d_call: -
clone_size: -
v_call: TRBV20-1
j_call: TRBJ2-7
cdr3_nt: TGCAGTGCTAGAGCTGCCTACGAGCAGTACTTC
cdr3_aa: CSARAAYEQYF